The T cell receptor (beta chain) described here comes from a study of blood T cell repertoires in COVID-19. Overall study: Specimens from acute and convalescent COVID-19 originated in the United States, Italy and Spain.

This clone has just a few counts. There are 13 residues in the CDR3. V was trimmed by 0 bases and J by 2 bases, leaving 6 bases between them. Germline values: CDR1 SGHRS, CDR2 YFSETQ. Sequencing used immunoSEQ multiplex PCR; TCRdb keeps in-frame clones, though not all of them. Of approximately 94,000 clones in the sample, 80% to 90% were seen once. This TCR was recovered from a human donor in a cohort sampled during active COVID-19. V and J are TRBV5-1 and TRBJ2-7; D is undetermined. The sequenced sample was peripheral blood. The CDR3 nucleotides are TGCGCCAGCAGCTTGGCCTTAACCTACGAGCAGTACTTC. Protein: CASSLALTYEQYF.